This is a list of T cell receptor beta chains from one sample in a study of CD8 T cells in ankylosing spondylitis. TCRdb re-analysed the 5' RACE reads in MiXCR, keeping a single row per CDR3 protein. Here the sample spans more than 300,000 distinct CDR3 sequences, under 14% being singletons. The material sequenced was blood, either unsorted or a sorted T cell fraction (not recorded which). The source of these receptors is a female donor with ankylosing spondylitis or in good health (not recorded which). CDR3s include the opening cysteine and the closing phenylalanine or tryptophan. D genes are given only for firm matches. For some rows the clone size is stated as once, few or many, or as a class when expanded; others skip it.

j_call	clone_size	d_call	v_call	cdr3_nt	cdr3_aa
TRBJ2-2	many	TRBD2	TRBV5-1	TGCGCCAGCAGCTACGAAGCGGGGGGGCTCGGGGAGCTGTTTTTT	CASSYEAGGLGELFF
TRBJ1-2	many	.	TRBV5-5	TGTGCCAGCAGCTTGCCCTGGACCGTGGACTACACCTTC	CASSLPWTVDYTF
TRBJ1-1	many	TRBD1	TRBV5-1	TGCGCCAGCAGCTTGGAGGGACAGGCGAACACTGAAGCTTTCTTT	CASSLEGQANTEAFF
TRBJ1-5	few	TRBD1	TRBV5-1	TGCGCCAGCAGCTTGGAGACAGGGGGCTTTCAGCAGCCCCAGCATTTT	CASSLETGGFQQPQHF
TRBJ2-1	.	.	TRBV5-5	TGTGCCAGCAGCTTGGGAGGGTTCGTTTCCTACAATGAGCAGTTCTTC	CASSLGGFVSYNEQFF
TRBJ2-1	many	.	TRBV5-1	TGCGCCAGCAGCCGAATATCAGGGTTTTATGAGCAGTTCTTC	CASSRISGFYEQFF
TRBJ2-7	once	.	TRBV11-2	TGTGCCAGCATCGGAGGAGGAGGGGAGCAGTACTTC	CASIGGGGEQYF
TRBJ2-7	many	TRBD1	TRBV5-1	TGCGCCAGCAGCGACCTCCAGGGGGTCTACGAGCAGTACTTC	CASSDLQGVYEQYF
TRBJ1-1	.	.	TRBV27	TGTGCCAGCAGTTTAGGGGCAGGTTTAAGAAGGGGAGCTTTCTTT	CASSLGAGLRRGAFF
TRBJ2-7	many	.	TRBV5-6	TGTGCCAGCATCCGGCGGTACAGGGAGAACTACGAGCAGTACTTC	CASIRRYRENYEQYF
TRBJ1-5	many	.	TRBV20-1	TGCAGTGCTAGAGACAGGGCTCTTTATCAGCCCCAGCATTTT	CSARDRALYQPQHF
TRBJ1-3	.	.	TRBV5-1	TGCGCCAGCAGAGAACAGGGAGGGAACACCATATATTTT	CASREQGGNTIYF
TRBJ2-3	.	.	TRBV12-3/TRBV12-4	TGTGCCAGCAGTCCCGGGCGGCAGGGGCGTACAGATACGCAGTATTTT	CASSPGRQGRTDTQYF